This is a list of T cell receptor beta chains from one sample in a study of blood T cells in healthy people across ages. TCRdb reprocessed the 5' RACE reads via MiXCR and lists one record per CDR3 protein. This sample carries roughly 1.7 million distinct CDR3 sequences, roughly 32% of them seen once, and the ten largest clones take about 11%. Specimen: blood. All receptors come from a woman in her 30s in good health. The CDR3 runs from the conserved cysteine through the conserved F or W. The D gene is left open where the match is weak. Expanded clones get a size class; other rows say once, few or many, or leave the size out.

d_call	clone_size	v_call	j_call	cdr3_nt	cdr3_aa
NA	NA	TRBV6-6	TRBJ1-2	TGTGCCACGGCCCCGCGAGAGTTGTGGGGCTACACCTTC	CATAPRELWGYTF
TRBD2	NA	TRBV6-1	TRBJ2-1	TGTGCCAGAGTACTAGCGGGGGGGTACAATGAGCAGTTCTTC	CARVLAGGYNEQFF
TRBD1	NA	TRBV2	TRBJ1-1	TGTGCCACCACACCGACAGGGGCTCTCGGATCCACTGAAGCTTTCTTT	CATTPTGALGSTEAFF
TRBD1	NA	TRBV5-1	TRBJ1-2	TGCGCCAGCAGCTTGGGGGGGACAGGGTCCCATGGCTACACCTTC	CASSLGGTGSHGYTF
TRBD2	many	TRBV12-3/TRBV12-4	TRBJ2-5	TGTGCCAGCAGTTTAGATTGGACTAGCAGGGAGATTGAGACCCAGTACTTC	CASSLDWTSREIETQYF
NA	NA	TRBV5-1	TRBJ2-2	TGCGCCAGCAGCTTGATCGCAGGTCACGGGGAGCTGTTTTTT	CASSLIAGHGELFF
NA	few	TRBV12-3/TRBV12-4	TRBJ1-4	TGTGCCAGCAGTTTAGCGAGAGGGGCCGGTGAAAAACTGTTTTTT	CASSLARGAGEKLFF
TRBD1	NA	TRBV30	TRBJ1-1	TGTGCCTGGAGTTTAAGGACAGGGGGTCAAGCTGAAGCTTTCTTT	CAWSLRTGGQAEAFF
NA	NA	TRBV20-1	TRBJ1-1	TGCAGTGCTAGCTTGGGGACTTTGAACACTGAAGCTTTCTTT	CSASLGTLNTEAFF
NA	NA	TRBV25-1	TRBJ2-5	TGTGCCAGCTGTGAATGGGGCGGACTACGTGAGGAGACCCAGTACTTC	CASCEWGGLREETQYF
NA	few	TRBV20-1	TRBJ2-3	TGCAGTGCTAGTAAGGGCAGAGGCACAGATACGCAGTATTTT	CSASKGRGTDTQYF
NA	NA	TRBV20-1	TRBJ2-6	TGCAGTGCTAGCGGACACCACTCTGGGGCCAACGTCCTGACTTTC	CSASGHHSGANVLTF
NA	few	TRBV7-9	TRBJ1-2	TGTGCCAGCAGCCCGAGGGCCGCAGTCGATAACTATGGCTACACCTTC	CASSPRAAVDNYGYTF
NA	NA	TRBV5-1	TRBJ2-5	TGCGCCAGCAGCTTGGGACACCCGGATTCCCAGTACTTC	CASSLGHPDSQYF
NA	few	TRBV5-1	TRBJ2-2	TGCGCCAGCAGCGCCGGGGGATTAGACACCGGGGAGCTGTTTTTT	CASSAGGLDTGELFF
NA	NA	TRBV20-1	TRBJ2-5	TGCAGTGCTAGTTTCCGGGAGCAGTACTTC	CSASFREQYF
NA	NA	TRBV30	TRBJ1-2	TGTGCCTGGGGATCCAAGGGGGATGGCTACACCTTC	CAWGSKGDGYTF
NA	NA	TRBV18	TRBJ2-1	TGTGCCAGCTCACCACCGAACATCTACTCCTACAATGAGCAGTTCTTC	CASSPPNIYSYNEQFF
NA	many	TRBV12-3/TRBV12-4	TRBJ2-7	TGTGCCAGCAGTCCGATCGGGGGCTACGAGCAGTACTTC	CASSPIGGYEQYF
TRBD1	NA	TRBV4-1	TRBJ1-6	TGCGCCAGCAGCCAAGAGCTAAGGCTCAGGGGGTTTAATTCACCCCTCCACTTT	CASSQELRLRGFNSPLHF
TRBD2	NA	TRBV3-1	TRBJ2-3	TGTGCCAGCAGCCAATATAGCGGGGCTAGCACAGATACGCAGTATTTT	CASSQYSGASTDTQYF
NA	NA	TRBV20-1	TRBJ2-7	TGCAGTGCTAGGAGGGGGGACTACGAGCAGTACTTC	CSARRGDYEQYF
TRBD1	NA	TRBV28	TRBJ2-7	TGTGCCAGCAGTCGACAGGGCTCTGGCTTCTACGAGCAGTACTTC	CASSRQGSGFYEQYF
NA	few	TRBV4-1	TRBJ1-1	TGCGCCAGCAGCCCCCGGGATCTTACTGAAGCTTTCTTT	CASSPRDLTEAFF
NA	NA	TRBV10-3	TRBJ1-2	TGTGTCATCAGTGAGACAGGACAGCATTCTAACTATGGCTACACCTTC	CVISETGQHSNYGYTF
NA	NA	TRBV5-1	TRBJ1-2	TGCGCCAGCAGCTTGGCCGGGCCGGGCACAAATGGCTACACCTTC	CASSLAGPGTNGYTF
NA	once	TRBV4-2	TRBJ1-2	TGTGCCAGCAGCCAAGATCTGTTGAGGGACTATGGCTACACCTTC	CASSQDLLRDYGYTF
TRBD2	NA	TRBV20-1	TRBJ2-5	TGCAGTGCTAGGATCGGAAGCGGGAGGATGGAGACCCAGTACTTC	CSARIGSGRMETQYF
NA	NA	TRBV7-2	TRBJ2-7	TGTGCCAGCAGCTCGACGGGACGGGGCCTGGGGCAGTACTTC	CASSSTGRGLGQYF
NA	few	TRBV18	TRBJ1-5	TGTGCCAGCTCACCAACCAGCAATCAGCCCCAGCATTTT	CASSPTSNQPQHF
NA	few	TRBV11-1	TRBJ1-1	TGTGCCAGCCAAGATGGGGGGACTAACACTGAAGCTTTCTTT	CASQDGGTNTEAFF
NA	many	TRBV20-1	TRBJ2-7	TGCAGTGCTACCGGGTCCCGCTACGAGCAGTACTTC	CSATGSRYEQYF
NA	NA	TRBV5-6	TRBJ1-1	TGTGCCAGCAGCTTGGGCAGGGGATGGGGATTGAACACTGAAGCTTTCTTT	CASSLGRGWGLNTEAFF
TRBD2	NA	TRBV6-5	TRBJ2-1	TGTGCCAGCAGTTTGAACGGACTAGCGGGAGTTTTGGACTACAATGAGCAGTTCTTC	CASSLNGLAGVLDYNEQFF
NA	NA	TRBV6-6	TRBJ2-7	TGTGCCAGCAGCACCGACAGACCCTACGAGCAGTACTTC	CASSTDRPYEQYF
NA	NA	TRBV14	TRBJ2-7	TGTGCCAGCAGCCAACAGGATCGCTACGAGCAGTACTTC	CASSQQDRYEQYF
NA	NA	TRBV15	TRBJ2-3	TGTGCCACCAGCACGGAGGATACGCAGTATTTT	CATSTEDTQYF
NA	few	TRBV12-5	TRBJ1-2	TGTGCTAGTGGTTCGGGGTTCTATGGCTACACCTTC	CASGSGFYGYTF
NA	few	TRBV12-3/TRBV12-4	TRBJ1-2	TGTGCCAGCAGTTACAACGGACAGTCCGGGGTTGATGGCTACACCTTC	CASSYNGQSGVDGYTF
TRBD2	few	TRBV20-1	TRBJ2-5	TGCAGTGCTTCCAACAAGCGGGGGGGCTGGAGGGAGACCCAGTACTTC	CSASNKRGGWRETQYF
TRBD2	few	TRBV11-1	TRBJ2-7	TGTGCCAGCAGCTCTATAGCGGGAGCCTCCTCCTACGAGCAGTACTTC	CASSSIAGASSYEQYF
NA	NA	TRBV5-1	TRBJ2-7	TGCGCCAGCAGACCCCGAGGGAACTCCTACGAGCAGTACTTC	CASRPRGNSYEQYF
TRBD2	NA	TRBV9	TRBJ2-1	TGTGCCAGCAGCGTAGAAGTAGCGGGGCATGAGCAGTTCTTC	CASSVEVAGHEQFF
TRBD1	NA	TRBV7-9	TRBJ2-7	TGTGCCAGCAGCTCCTGGACAGGCCCCCGGAATGAGCAGTACTTC	CASSSWTGPRNEQYF
NA	NA	TRBV6-1	TRBJ2-3	TGTGCCAGCCCGACCGGTCTGAGCACAGATACGCAGTATTTT	CASPTGLSTDTQYF
TRBD1	NA	TRBV7-9	TRBJ1-2	TGTGCCAGCAGCTTGCGGGACAGGGGAGACCATGGCTACACCTTC	CASSLRDRGDHGYTF
NA	NA	TRBV27	TRBJ2-1	TGTGCCAGCAGTTTATGGTGGGGCCTCTCCTACAATGAGCAGTTCTTC	CASSLWWGLSYNEQFF
NA	NA	TRBV18	TRBJ1-1	TGTGCCAGCACGTTGGACGAGGGGAGGAACACTGAAGCTTTCTTT	CASTLDEGRNTEAFF
TRBD2	NA	TRBV2	TRBJ2-1	TGTGCCAGCAGGGCGGGGGACCTATACAATGAGCAGTTCTTC	CASRAGDLYNEQFF
TRBD1	NA	TRBV11-1	TRBJ1-1	TGTGCCAGCAGCTCAGCGGACAGGATGAACACTGAAGCTTTCTTT	CASSSADRMNTEAFF
TRBD2	few	TRBV28	TRBJ2-5	TGTGCCAGCAGTCCAAGCGGGAGGCTTAAAGAGACCCAGTACTTC	CASSPSGRLKETQYF
TRBD2	few	TRBV20-1	TRBJ2-7	TGCAGTGCTAGAAGGGCACGGGGGGGCGCCTACGAGCAGTACTTC	CSARRARGGAYEQYF